The 5 T cell receptor beta chains reported below all come from one sample, sequenced in a study of cytomegalovirus exposure and HLA in healthy donors. This PCR relied on a set of 60 Vbeta primers and 13 Jbeta primers. Sequencing was performed with immunoSEQ multiplex PCR; in TCRdb, only in-frame clones are kept and a portion is missing. The sample has around 94,000 clones; about 60% are singletons. Input material: PBMCs. The receptors were gathered from a human donor in good health.

The chain recombines TRBV27 with TRBJ2-1, with TRBD2 identical over 8 bases. J gave up 2 bases and V 5 bases, and 8 bases lay outside the gene matches. The CDR3 has 16 amino acids. Germline V gives CDR1 MNHEY, CDR2 SMNVEV (reference sequence). The CDR3 spells CASSPPTGGTYNEQFF. CDR3 in DNA: TGTGCCAGCAGTCCTCCTACGGGAGGGACCTACAATGAGCAGTTCTTC.

This clone was seen only a few times. J is TRBJ2-7 and V is TRBV2; 8 bases map to TRBD1. V gave up 3 bases and J gave up 2 bases; unmatched junction bases: 6. The CDR3 covers 15 residues. CDR1 is SNHLY and CDR2 is FYNNEI in the germline V gene. The DNA for the CDR3 is TGTGCCAGCAGTGAGGGTCAGGGGGCAACCTACGAGCAGTACTTC. Amino acid sequence: CASSEGQGATYEQYF. The entire variable domain, with the rest obtained from reference TRBV2 and TRBJ2-7, is as follows: EPEVTQTPSHQVTQMGQEVILRCVPISNHLYFYWYRQILGQKVEFLVSFYNNEISEKSEIFDDQFSVERPDGSNFTLKIRSTKLEDSAMYFCASSEGQGATYEQYFGPGTRLTVT.

The chain has TRBV5-1 and TRBJ2-7; tentative D call: TRBD1 (5 bases). Germline assignment: CDR1 SGHRS and CDR2 YFSETQ. V lost 0 bases and J 2 bases, leaving 15 bases between the germline ends. The CDR3 spans 16 residues. In nucleotides, the CDR3 is TGCGCCAGCAGCTTGGCCCCCCAGGGTGGCCCCTACGAGCAGTACTTC. This codes for CASSLAPQGGPYEQYF.

The chain joins TRBV7-6 to TRBJ1-3; 7 nucleotides match TRBD1. The CDR3 runs to 19 residues. The V and J ends lost 0 bases and 0 bases, in that order; junction bases with no gene match: 11. Germline V gene sequence: CDR1 SGHVS, CDR2 FNYEAQ. The CDR3 is CASSLARARDSYSGNTIYF. In nucleotides, the CDR3 is TGTGCCAGCAGCTTAGCGAGGGCCCGGGACAGCTACTCTGGAAACACCATATATTTT.

The J gene is TRBJ2-1, the V gene TRBV9; 12 nucleotides agree with TRBD2. Germline CDR1 reads SGDLS; CDR2 reads YYNGEE. The V and J ends lost 2 bases and 8 bases, in that order; junction bases with no gene match: 8. CDR3 size: 16 residues. CDR3 sequence: CASSVSTSGSVHEQFF. For the CDR3, the DNA is TGTGCCAGCAGCGTGTCGACTAGCGGGAGTGTCCATGAGCAGTTCTTC.